Each of the 23 T cell receptor beta chains below was sequenced from the same sample in a study of CD8 T cells in ankylosing spondylitis. MiXCR was run by TCRdb on the 5' RACE reads, yielding one entry per CDR3 protein. The sample yields around 130,000 distinct CDR3 sequences, approximately 9.7% seen once. The sequenced sample was blood, either unsorted or a sorted T cell fraction (not recorded which). The receptors were sampled from a male donor with ankylosing spondylitis or in good health (not recorded which).

The V gene is TRBV7-9, the J gene TRBJ2-1; TRBD2 matches 8 bases. This CDR3 spans 16 amino acids. Germline V gene lookup returns CDR1 SEHNR and CDR2 FQNEAQ (reference sequence). V shed 5 bases, J shed 4 bases, and the junction held 10 bases outside the gene matches. CDR3 bases: TGTGCCAGCAGCCAAATCGGACTAGCACCTTACAATGAGCAGTTCTTC. This sequence encodes CASSQIGLAPYNEQFF.

The rearrangement links TRBV12-3 or TRBV12-4 to TRBJ1-2, with 11 bases identical to TRBD1. Germline trimming cut 2 bases from V and 0 bases from J; bases unmatched to any gene: 5. The CDR3 is 17 amino acids. The CDR3 is CASSLLTGQGANYGYTF. The CDR3 DNA reads as TGTGCCAGCAGTTTATTAACGGGACAGGGGGCTAACTATGGCTACACCTTC.

The table lists this clonotype with many counts. This rearrangement joins TRBV6-2 or TRBV6-3 to TRBJ2-1, with 9 bases fitting TRBD1. The CDR3 is 15 amino acids. Per germline, CDR1 MNHEY and CDR2 SVGEGT. The ends lost 5 bases at V and 9 bases at J; junction bases unmatched: 11. Written as DNA, the CDR3 is TGTGCCAGCAGTACATCGGGACAGGGCTTCTCTGAGCAGTTCTTC. It encodes CASSTSGQGFSEQFF.

In its sample, this clonotype was seen many times. The chain carries TRBV20-1 and TRBJ2-1, with a possible D match to TRBD2 (6 bases). Germline CDR1 and CDR2: DFQATT and SNEGSKA (reference sequence). V lost 3 bases, J lost 10 bases, and 19 bases lay in between. The CDR3 covers 14 residues. The CDR3 region is CSARWFIREFEQFF. The CDR3 bases are TGCAGTGCTAGGTGGTTCATTCGGGAGTTCGAGCAGTTCTTC.

In its sample, this clonotype was seen many times. This chain connects TRBV4-3 to TRBJ2-7; D is perhaps TRBD2 (6 bases). V shed 0 bases and J shed 1 base, with 10 bases lying between them. There are 15 residues in the CDR3. Looked up from germline, CDR1 is LGHNA and CDR2 is YSLEER. The CDR3 reads CASSQDGTRSYEQYF. In DNA form, the CDR3 reads TGCGCCAGCAGCCAAGATGGGACTCGATCCTACGAGCAGTACTTC.

This rearrangement joins TRBV20-1 to TRBJ1-5; 7 nucleotides align to TRBD1. The germline CDR1 and CDR2 sequences are DFQATT and SNEGSKA (reference sequence). V shed 5 bases, J shed 9 bases, and the junction held 7 bases outside the gene matches. The CDR3 runs 12 residues. The CDR3 loop is CSASGGDRPQHF. The CDR3, as DNA: TGCAGTGCTTCAGGGGGGGATCGGCCCCAGCATTTT.

The chain has TRBV20-1 and TRBJ2-3, with D maybe TRBD2 (5 bases). CDR1 DFQATT and CDR2 SNEGSKA come from the germline V gene (reference sequence). The length of the CDR3 is 20 residues. The V end was cut by 5 bases, the J end by 0 bases, with 30 bases between. The CDR3 here is CSAGGDGILDALSSTDTQYF. Here the CDR3 DNA reads TGCAGTGCTGGAGGCGACGGTATCCTAGACGCACTATCTAGCACAGATACGCAGTATTTT.

J is TRBJ2-3 and V is TRBV28, with 8 bases lining up with TRBD2. Germline CDR1 reads MDHEN; CDR2 reads SYDVKM. This CDR3 is built from 18 residues. V lost 8 bases and J lost 5; bases outside the gene matches: 21. In nucleotides, the CDR3 is TGTGCCAGCTGCCAGGGGTGGCCTACCTACCGGGAGGGAGATACGCAGTATTTT. Amino acids: CASCQGWPTYREGDTQYF.

This clonotype was found many times. This sequence joins TRBV29-1 and TRBJ2-3, with TRBD2 matching over 7 bases. The CDR3 sequence is 13 residues long. With 5 bases clipped from V and 4 bases from J, the junction kept 6 bases outside the gene matches. The germline V gene encodes CDR1 SQVTM and CDR2 ANQGSEA. This chain's CDR3 is CSVWASGPDTQYF. DNA for the CDR3: TGCAGCGTTTGGGCTAGCGGTCCAGATACGCAGTATTTT.

V gene TRBV29-1 combines with J gene TRBJ2-2, with 8 positions matching TRBD2. Germline V CDR1 and CDR2: SQVTM, ANQGSEA. This CDR3 region has 13 residues. The CDR3 coding sequence is TGCAGGACCACTAGCGGATACACCGGGGAGCTGTTTTTT. It specifies CRTTSGYTGELFF.

This clonotype was counted a few times. The chain couples TRBV7-2 to TRBJ2-3, with a tentative D call TRBD2 (6 bases). From germline, CDR1 is SGHTA and CDR2 FQGNSA. The CDR3 loop spans 16 amino acids. The ends were cut back, 0 bases at V and 2 bases at J, with 12 bases in the middle. CDR3: CASSLAGGTNTDTQYF. The CDR3, as DNA: TGTGCCAGCAGCTTAGCAGGAGGGACCAACACAGATACGCAGTATTTT.

There are many counts of this clonotype. This chain connects TRBV29-1 to TRBJ2-1; 12 bases agree with TRBD2. This CDR3 region has 13 residues. Germline lookup yields CDR1 SQVTM and CDR2 ANQGSEA. Germline trimming cut 4 bases from V and 7 bases from J; bases unmatched to any gene: 2. The CDR3: CSVGGTSGNEQFF. The CDR3 DNA reads TGCAGCGTTGGCGGGACTAGCGGGAATGAGCAGTTCTTC.

This clonotype was counted ten times or more. This chain uses TRBV4-1 with TRBJ1-6, with a possible D match to TRBD1 (5 bases). Germline CDR1 reads MGHRA; CDR2 reads YSYEKL. The V end lost 1 base, the J end lost 6 bases, and 13 bases lay between the germline ends. CDR3 length: 16 amino acids. The DNA for the CDR3 is TGCGCCAGCAGCCAAGGATGGCAGGGAGGTAATTCACCCCTCCACTTT. Amino acids: CASSQGWQGGNSPLHF.

Notes on this clonotype: Since a much larger clone is just one base distant, this may be a read error. The genes are TRBV7-8 and TRBJ2-7, with D tentatively TRBD2 (5 bases). The germline V gene has CDR1 SGHVS and CDR2 FQNEAQ. The CDR3 has 17 residues. CDR3 region: CASSLGRFLRGSYEHYF. The CDR3 DNA sequence: TGTGCCAGCAGCTTAGGCCGCTTTCTCCGGGGATCGTACGAGCATTACTTC.

This clonotype has a count of ten or more. This chain links TRBV18 with TRBJ2-4, with a possible D match to TRBD2 (5 bases). The germline V gene has CDR1 KGHSH and CDR2 LQKENI. V dropped 4 bases and J dropped 2 bases, with 15 bases sitting between them. This CDR3 has 16 residues. For the CDR3, the DNA is TGTGCCAGCTCACGGGCGGGTGAGGGAACCAAAAACATTCAGTACTTC. It is translated as CASSRAGEGTKNIQYF.

This clonotype came up a few times. V usage is TRBV29-1 and J usage is TRBJ2-7; D not resolved. This CDR3 region has 12 residues. Germline V lookup: CDR1 SQVTM, CDR2 ANQGSEA. V was shortened by 6 bases and J by 1 base, with 10 bases between the two germline ends. The CDR3 reads CSVATDSYEQYF. Here the CDR3 DNA reads TGCAGCGTCGCGACTGATTCCTACGAGCAGTACTTC.

This clonotype occurred many times. The chain has TRBV29-1 and TRBJ2-7, with 7 bases lining up with TRBD2. Germline lookup yields CDR1 SQVTM and CDR2 ANQGSEA. The CDR3 is 15 amino acids. Losses at the gene ends were 4 bases for V and 3 bases for J; bases not matched to a gene: 12. The CDR3 DNA reads TGCAGCGTTGGAGGTGGGAGCGGGAAAAACTACGAGCAGTACTTC. It is translated as CSVGGGSGKNYEQYF.

This clonotype was counted ten times or more. The genes are TRBV7-8 and TRBJ2-7; the D gene is possibly TRBD2 (6 bases). This CDR3 region has 15 residues. Germline loops: CDR1 SGHVS, CDR2 FQNEAQ. The germline V and J ends were trimmed by 4 bases and 7 bases, with 20 bases remaining between them. DNA of the CDR3: TGTGCCAGCAGCTACTTTGTAGGAGGGCTTCGGGAGCAGTACTTC. Residues: CASSYFVGGLREQYF.

This clonotype was recorded many times. The chain employs TRBV5-1 and TRBJ2-1; no clear D gene. Looked up from germline, CDR1 is SGHRS and CDR2 is YFSETQ. The CDR3 spans 15 residues. Trimming cost V 2 bases and J 5 bases, with 14 bases left between them. For the CDR3, the DNA is TGCGCCAGCAGCTTCCTCCCTAGTTCCCACAATGAGCAGTTCTTC. Encoded protein: CASSFLPSSHNEQFF.

This clonotype has a count of ten or more. The chain combines TRBV5-1 with TRBJ2-2; 9 nucleotides agree with TRBD1. In germline, CDR1 is SGHRS, CDR2 YFSETQ. J lost 1 base, V lost 4 bases, and 8 bases had no gene match. This CDR3 has 17 amino acids. CDR3 sequence reads: CASSDWGTGLNTGELFF. CDR3 DNA sequence: TGCGCCAGCAGCGACTGGGGGACAGGGTTGAACACCGGGGAGCTGTTTTTT.

This clonotype was seen a handful of times. V usage is TRBV29-1 and J usage is TRBJ2-1; a weak D match, TRBD1 (6 bases). Trimming stripped 4 bases from V and 0 bases from J, with 7 bases between. CDR3 size: 13 residues. CDR1 SQVTM and CDR2 ANQGSEA come from the germline V gene. CDR3 amino acids: CSVADSSYNEQFF. The CDR3, as DNA: TGCAGCGTTGCGGACAGCTCCTACAATGAGCAGTTCTTC.

There are many counts of this clonotype. J is TRBJ2-1 and V is TRBV29-1; D not resolved. From germline, CDR1 is SQVTM and CDR2 ANQGSEA. V gave up 1 base and J gave up 0 bases, with 4 bases separating them. There are 13 residues in the CDR3. The CDR3 sequence is CSVEGRSYNEQFF. CDR3 sequence (DNA): TGCAGCGTTGAAGGGCGCTCCTACAATGAGCAGTTCTTC.

This clonotype was seen a handful of times. CDR3 loop: CASQGTSGDYEQYF. The CDR3 DNA is TGTGCCAGCCAGGGGACTAGCGGAGACTACGAGCAGTACTTC. This chain links TRBV18 with TRBJ2-7, with 11 nucleotides matching TRBD2. After removal of 8 bases from V and 3 bases from J, the junction contained 6 bases not matched to a gene. Germline assignment: CDR1 KGHSH and CDR2 LQKENI. The CDR3 loop spans 14 amino acids. Full variable domain (missing parts from reference TRBV18 and TRBJ2-7): NAGVMQNPRHLVRRRGQEARLRCSPMKGHSHVYWYRQLPEEGLKFMVYLQKENIIDESGMPKERFSAEFPKEGPSILRIQQVVRGDSAAYFCASQGTSGDYEQYFGPGTRLTVT.